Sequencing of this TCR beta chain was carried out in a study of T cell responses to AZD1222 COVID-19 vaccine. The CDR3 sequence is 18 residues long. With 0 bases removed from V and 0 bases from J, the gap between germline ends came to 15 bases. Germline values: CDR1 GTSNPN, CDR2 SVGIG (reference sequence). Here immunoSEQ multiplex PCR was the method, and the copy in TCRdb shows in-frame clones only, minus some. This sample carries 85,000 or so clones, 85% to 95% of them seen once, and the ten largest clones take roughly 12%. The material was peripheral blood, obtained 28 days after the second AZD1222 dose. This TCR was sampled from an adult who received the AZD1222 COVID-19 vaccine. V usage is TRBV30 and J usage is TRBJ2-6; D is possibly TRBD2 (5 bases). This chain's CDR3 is CAWSVPGSGISGANVLTF. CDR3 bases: TGTGCCTGGAGTGTACCGGGGTCAGGTATCTCTGGGGCCAACGTCCTGACTTTC.